The 8 T cell receptor beta chains below all came from one sample that was sequenced in a study of regulatory T cells in long-lasting Graves disease. Time point reported: newly diagnosed GD, antithyroid drugs for less than 3 months. The authors made the TCR library using RNA they extracted from PBMCs. Arm-PCR of CDR3 regions with iRepertoire HTBI primers generated TCR beta libraries. TCRdb reprocessed the multiplex PCR reads via MiXCR and lists one record per CDR3 protein. The sample holds 600,000 to 650,000 distinct CDR3 sequences, around 15% seen once. These data also formed part of another study, on T cells in Graves' hyperthyroidism and ophthalmopathy.

Here the sequenced sample was peripheral blood mononuclear cells (PBMCs), taken at new diagnosis, from a patient treated with antithyroid drugs. These receptors originate from a woman younger than 45 with Graves disease.

This clonotype was counted ten times or more. The genes are TRBV6-2 or TRBV6-3 and TRBJ2-5, with D possibly matching TRBD1 (6 bases). Trimming pared 5 bases from V and 5 bases from J, leaving 18 bases between. This CDR3 region has 15 residues. Germline-derived CDR1 and CDR2 are MNHEY and SVGEGT. The DNA of the CDR3 is TGTGCCAGCAGTGAATTAGCGTACAGGGCCGAGACCCAGTACTTC. It translates to CASSELAYRAETQYF.

The genes are TRBV20-1 and TRBJ2-3; 11 bases are shared with TRBD2. The CDR3 is 15 amino acids. J lost 4 bases, V lost 5 bases, and 8 bases had no gene match. Germline values: CDR1 DFQATT, CDR2 SNEGSKA (reference sequence). This CDR3 reads CSAGIAGGPPDTQYF. The CDR3 coding sequence is TGCAGTGCTGGCATAGCGGGAGGGCCCCCAGATACGCAGTATTTT.

This clonotype was seen more than once but under ten times. The chain recombines TRBV19 with TRBJ2-7; 14 bases fit TRBD2. From germline, CDR1 is LNHDA and CDR2 SQIVND (reference sequence). The CDR3 has 17 amino acids. With V trimmed by 5 bases and J by 2 bases, 8 bases remained unmatched. CDR3 bases: TGTGCCAGTAGTCCTGCAGGACTAGCGGGAGGTGCCTACGAGCAGTACTTC. Translating it yields CASSPAGLAGGAYEQYF.

V usage is TRBV20-1 and J usage is TRBJ1-1; D possibly corresponds to TRBD1 (5 bases). Trimming cost V 3 bases and J 3 bases, with 8 bases left between them. Germline V lookup: CDR1 DFQATT, CDR2 SNEGSKA (reference sequence). The CDR3 is 12 amino acids. The CDR3 DNA is TGCAGTGCTAGGGGGCTCTACACTGAAGCTTTCTTT. It specifies CSARGLYTEAFF.

The CDR3 DNA reads TGTGCAGGGGGGATGGGGCTCTACAATGAGCAGTTCTTC. Protein: CAGGMGLYNEQFF. The rearrangement uses TRBV6-1 and TRBJ2-1; D assignment may be TRBD1 or TRBD2 (6 bases each). Germline V gene data show CDR1 as MNHNS and CDR2 as SASEGT. This CDR3 is 13 amino acids long.

The V gene is TRBV28, the J gene TRBJ2-4; D remains ambiguous. The CDR3 loop spans 14 amino acids. Trimming removed 2 bases from V and 1 base from J, with 6 bases in between. Germline CDR1 and CDR2: MDHEN and SYDVKM. This chain's CDR3 is CASSLLGAKNIQYF. The CDR3 coding sequence is TGTGCCAGCAGTTTACTCGGCGCCAAAAACATTCAGTACTTC.

This clonotype has a count of ten or more. V gene TRBV28 combines with J gene TRBJ1-1; possibly TRBD1 for D (5 bases). V was cut by 6 bases and J by 9 bases, with 11 bases left in between. This CDR3 comprises 11 residues. Germline lookup yields CDR1 MDHEN and CDR2 SYDVKM. CDR3 region: CASRQDNKAFF. CDR3 nucleotides: TGTGCCAGCAGACAGGACAACAAAGCTTTCTTT.

This clonotype was seen at least ten times. The chain combines TRBV6-1 with TRBJ2-5, with D perhaps matching TRBD2 (6 bases). Germline V CDR1 and CDR2: MNHNS, SASEGT. This CDR3 is 14 amino acids long. V was pared by 6 bases and J by 5 bases, with 16 bases between. The CDR3 spells CASRIGSGGETQYF. CDR3 DNA sequence: TGTGCCAGCAGGATAGGTTCAGGAGGGGAGACCCAGTACTTC.